The source of this T cell receptor (beta chain) is a study of regulatory T cells in long-lasting Graves disease. Time point indicated: newly diagnosed GD, antithyroid drugs for less than 3 months. Construction of the TCR library relied on RNA isolated from PBMCs. CDR3 regions were amplified by Arm-PCR using iRepertoire HTBI primers to build TCR beta libraries. TCRdb used MiXCR to reprocess the multiplex PCR reads, holding one entry per CDR3 protein. The sample has about 210,000 distinct CDR3 sequences, around 20% seen once. The trim removed 3 bases at V and 1 base at J, leaving 7 bases unmatched. The CDR3 is 17 amino acids. There are many counts of this clonotype. This sample was shared with a second study, whose subject was T cells in Graves' hyperthyroidism and ophthalmopathy. Turning to that study: The diagnoses drew upon clinical symptoms, serum thyroxine and TRAb, thyroid ultrasound and orbital computed tomography. Most clonotypes expanded in the thyroid (above 0.001) were also present in blood.

The specimen comprised peripheral blood mononuclear cells (PBMCs), sampled at new diagnosis, from a patient treated with antithyroid drugs. The clonotype comes from a woman in her twenties or thirties with Graves disease. This chain connects TRBV12-3 or TRBV12-4 to TRBJ2-5; 11 nucleotides line up with TRBD2. The CDR3 sequence is CASSFSASGRPQETQYF. The CDR3 DNA follows: TGTGCCAGCAGTTTCTCTGCTAGCGGGAGGCCCCAAGAGACCCAGTACTTC.